This T cell receptor (beta chain) was sequenced in a study of T-cell memory formation after mild COVID-19. Across the study: TCR clusters showed largely donor specificity.

Each CDR3 protein is one row after TCRdb ran MiXCR on the 5' RACE reads. The profile covers 300,000 to 350,000 distinct CDR3 sequences, with about 13% appearing a single time and 22% taken by the ten largest. The CDR3 is 13 amino acids. CDR1 and CDR2 from the germline V gene are MNHNY and SVGAGI (reference sequence). V shed 4 bases and J 6 bases; nucleotides not matched to a gene: 3. This clonotype turned up a few times. The J gene is TRBJ2-4, the V gene TRBV6-6; 7 bases match TRBD1. The specimen sequenced was PBMCs or a T cell subset sorted from them (not recorded which). The sequence was obtained from a man aged 18 to 29 who had mild COVID-19 (a few samples of this study predate the infection). Cell type and time point are not known. The CDR3 is CASSSGDRNIQYF. The CDR3 DNA sequence: TGTGCCAGCAGTTCCGGGGACAGAAACATTCAGTACTTC.